This T cell receptor beta chain appears in the sequencing data of a study of blood T cells in healthy people across ages (dated by TCRdb to about 2015). General notes on the study: In model experiments, template switching captured about one uniquely barcoded TCR beta cDNA molecule for every two T cells. Two additional independent replicas of 1 million unique cDNA reads from the same blood draw were analyzed for two donors (one aged 18 to 30 and one aged 80 or older). Donors were grouped into four age groups: young (average 16 years), middle-aged (around 39), aged (about 60) and long-lived (82). To track age-related changes in TCR beta repertoire diversity, the study relied on deep sequencing normalized with unique cDNA molecular identifiers.

Library method: 5' RACE. The sequencing machine was an Illumina HiSeq 2500. A second PCR of about 6 to 11 cycles was performed with a sample-barcoded 5' primer and a J-beta primer mix. A unique molecular identifier was introduced onto each TCR beta cDNA molecule by a template-switch 5' adaptor carrying 12 random nucleotides. At least 3 million CDR3-containing paired-end reads were obtained from each sample. First-strand cDNA was synthesized from all RNA with the Mint cDNA synthesis kit, primed by a TRBC-specific oligonucleotide. Following uracil-DNA glycosylase treatment, all cDNA underwent a first 18-cycle PCR with the universal primers M1SS and BC2_uni_R. Under the source paper's analysis protocol: Normalization of each sample was performed by random selection of 1 million high-quality reads, each carrying a distinct molecular identifier. Instead of being binned into consensus sequences, reads that shared molecular identifiers were thrown out. MiTCR, with a Q25 quality threshold and the strictest error-elimination algorithm, was used for CDR3 identification, clonotype clustering and error correction. A nonparametric unseen species model with Euler transformation was used to estimate lower-bound total TCR beta diversity. TCRdb itself trimmed the public reads at Q25 with fastp, ran MiXCR and retained productive beta chains. When rows share a CDR3 protein, they turn into one entry using the most common DNA and genes. The V and J calls and clone size come from TCRdb's table, not from the authors' own analysis. In all, the sample holds nearly 800,000 distinct CDR3 sequences, and approximately 25% of those were seen once. The biggest ten clones account for under 4% of the sample.

Here is what the overall study found, with its caveats: As age increased, observed TCR beta diversity per million T cells dropped in a roughly linear way, and a significant reduction was already evident by age around 41. The long-lived group showed more naive CD4+ T cells, fewer expanded clones and increased TCR diversity than the aged group, suggesting age selection. Because the CMV infection status of the donors was unknown, age-related changes in expanded clonotypes may potentially have been confounded. Since profiling was done on bulk unsorted PBMCs, naive and antigen-experienced compartments could not be conclusively compared. A strong correlation was found between observed TCR beta diversity and the percentage of naive T cells measured by flow cytometry. Total diversity estimates from one million sequenced T cells were considered lower bounds and underestimates.

Comments on this clonotype: Its antigen remains undetermined. No qualities accompany the bases; no much larger clone lies one base away.

Donors were 35 to 40 systemically healthy Caucasian individuals from Russia aged roughly 6 to 100 years. Each donor gave ten milliliters of peripheral blood, collected into EDTA-treated Vacutainer tubes. Ficoll-Paque density-gradient centrifugation was used to isolate PBMCs, with at least 6.5 million per sample. Total RNA was extracted from PBMCs with Trizol reagent, with at least 6 micrograms obtained per sample. For every donor, an aliquot of PBMCs went through flow cytometry to measure the percentages of naive CD45RAhigh/CD27high T cells. V and J are trimmed by 2 bases and 2 bases, and the gene matches miss 16 bases of the junction. Taken from the germline V gene, the CDR1 and CDR2 loops are SGHRS and YFSETQ. The CDR3 has 18 amino acids, counting the end cysteine and phenylalanine. Only CDR3 DNA is held: 54 bases, read in frame from base 1. The sample was also linked to a second study, of T cells of mothers and their children. The second publication reports: Nine systemically healthy Caucasian individuals, comprising three mothers and their six children, were included as donors. cDNA synthesis used all of the extracted RNA, with roughly 1.5 ug of RNA in each 15 ul reaction. Sample barcodes and 2-4 random nucleotides were added via the M1S primer in the second PCR. More than 9.5 million TCR beta CDR3 reads were obtained from each mother, and about 3 million reads were obtained from each child. TCR recombination output is similarly shaped by thymic selection in related and unrelated pairs, with a minor effect exerted by inherited differences. Normalized repertoire overlap in related mother-child pairs was always slightly higher than in unrelated mother-child pairs, but the difference was never significant. Persistent microchimeric T cell clones were not detected, at a sensitivity of about 100 clones per million clonotypes. The study used deep NGS to compare TCR beta repertoires of mothers and children, seeking features distinguishing related mother-child pairs from unrelated individuals. On average, the children were roughly 11 +/- 4 years old, while the mothers were roughly 36 +/- 4 years old. Libraries were sequenced on Illumina HiSeq 2000 with 100+100 nt paired-end reads after adapter ligation with NEBNext reagents. To prevent cross-contamination, the mother and child libraries were prepared a month apart and were sequenced in separate runs. For each donor, somewhere between roughly 450,000 and 2,000,000 distinct TCR beta clonotypes were identified. Naive TCR beta clonotypes were estimated from low-frequency clonotypes matched to each donor's FACS-determined naive share, without sorting.

Sample: blood. The chain employs TRBV5-1 and TRBJ2-7; TRBD1 aligns with 7 central bases. The TCR originated in a boy aged 5-17 years in good health. CDR3 region: CASSFKGFRQGETYEQYF. Here is the DNA: TGCGCCAGCAGCTTCAAGGGATTCCGACAGGGTGAAACCTACGAGCAGTACTTC.